Listed below are T cell receptor beta chains from one sample, sequenced in a study of blood T cell repertoires in COVID-19. Produced via immunoSEQ multiplex PCR; TCRdb's table is partial and in-frame only. The sample holds approximately 270,000 clones, roughly nine tenths seen once. The sample comprised PBMCs or T cells enriched from blood (not recorded which). These receptors were taken from a human donor in a cohort exposed to, infected with or recovered from COVID-19 (not recorded which). The donor label of this sample is uncertain. Both conserved end residues are part of each CDR3. Clone size is given for some rows only: seen once, a few or many times, or a class if the clone is expanded.

>TRBV2|TRBJ1-4|-|13
CASSGGGNEKLFF
>TRBV4-2|TRBJ1-2|-|14
CASSQVDSYYGYTF
>TRBV5-1|TRBJ2-3|-|14
CASSFRGGRGTQYF
>TRBV14|TRBJ1-2|few|14
CASSQGAGNYGYTF
>TRBV20-1|TRBJ2-7|-|13
CSASKQSPYEQYF
>TRBV5-6|TRBJ1-4|-|14
CASSLESLNEKLFF
>TRBV2|TRBJ1-3|few|15
CASSPPGGSGNTIYF
>TRBV15|TRBJ1-1|-|14
CATSRVRGSAEAFF
>TRBV7-9|TRBJ2-5|-|14
CASSPRDSQETQYF
>TRBV29-1|TRBJ1-2|-|11
CSVTGTGGYTF
>TRBV27|TRBJ1-5|-|15
CASSHRQGSNQPQHF
>TRBV18|TRBJ2-2|-|16
CASSPLTGEGSGELFF
>TRBV4-1|TRBJ1-2|-|17
CASSQDNNRGGLDGYTF
>TRBV4-3|TRBJ1-2|-|16
CASSQDITRRAYGYTF
>TRBV7-2|TRBJ2-5|-|14
CASRLAGGGETQYF
>TRBV27|TRBJ1-1|-|14
CASSLDRGNTEAFF
>TRBV7-3|TRBJ1-5|-|9
CASLQGRHF
>TRBV18|TRBJ1-2|-|12
CASATYRDGYTF
>TRBV30|TRBJ2-5|-|11
CAWAGQETQYF
>TRBV5-5|TRBJ2-7|-|15
CASSRIGQGAHEQYF
>TRBV7-3|TRBJ2-2|-|15
CASSSESGESGELFF
>TRBV24-1|TRBJ2-1|-|13
CATSDTGYDEQFF
>TRBV6-2/TRBV6-3|TRBJ1-2|-|11
CASSSRAGYTF
>TRBV6-2/TRBV6-3|TRBJ2-2|-|18
CASSPTLAGAGVTGELFF
>TRBV30|TRBJ2-2|-|12
CAWRGDTGELFF
>TRBV7-9|TRBJ2-2|-|14
CAGQAGGLTGELFF
>TRBV4-3|TRBJ2-7|-|15
CASSQDRAGVYEQYF
>TRBV7-2|TRBJ1-3|-|15
CASSLTRMRGNTIYF
>TRBV24-1|TRBJ2-3|-|13
CATSRTSADTQYF
>TRBV27|TRBJ1-5|once|13
CASGFGSNQPQHF
>TRBV24-1|TRBJ1-5|-|14
CATSDLPGNQPQHF
>TRBV25-1|TRBJ1-2|-|13
CASSDTGEYGYTF
>TRBV5-8|TRBJ2-5|-|18
CASSFQGTSGGARETQYF
>TRBV18|TRBJ2-1|-|16
CASSPGFGGAFNEQFF
>TRBV4-1|TRBJ2-1|few|14
CASSRGGANNEQFF
>TRBV15|TRBJ2-3|-|18
CATSRDGGRRRFTDTQYF
>TRBV6-5|TRBJ1-1|-|12
CASSTGEREAFF
>TRBV18|TRBJ1-1|-|16
CASSPPQGAGRAEAFF
>TRBV19|TRBJ2-5|-|16
CASSNPDSDRVETQYF
>TRBV7-9|TRBJ2-5|-|16
CASSLALAGRGETQYF
>TRBV19|TRBJ2-1|-|16
CASSIGSGGFYNEQFF
>TRBV25-1|TRBJ1-4|-|17
CASSDLFGPSTNEKLFF
>TRBV12-3/TRBV12-4|TRBJ1-3|once|13
CAIGTGYSNTIYF
>TRBV7-8|TRBJ1-5|-|19
CASSLVSGGSMAFLQPQHF
>TRBV25-1|TRBJ2-7|-|12
CASRQGAGEQYF
>TRBV6-5|TRBJ1-2|-|15
CASSYTGEAPYGYTF
>TRBV18|TRBJ2-7|-|14
CASSPGQGDREQYF
>TRBV29-1|TRBJ1-1|-|14
CSVEISGEDFEAFF
>TRBV21-1|TRBJ2-7|-|14
CASSKRKGTYEQYF
>TRBV10-3|TRBJ2-2|-|15
CAISGGPLSTGELFF
>TRBV9|TRBJ1-6|-|14
CASTLRDRGSPLHF
>TRBV11-2|TRBJ1-3|-|18
CASRPLTGRRQGSGTIYF
>TRBV7-8|TRBJ1-5|-|15
CASSFQGQGNQPQHF
>TRBV7-9|TRBJ2-1|once|15
CASSQGQDLYNEQFF
>TRBV27|TRBJ2-7|-|13
CASSLTGQNEQYF
>TRBV3-1/TRBV3-2|TRBJ1-6|few|13
CASSRTGGSPLHF
>TRBV3-1/TRBV3-2|TRBJ1-2|-|17
CASSQVAGRGRDYGYTF
>TRBV30|TRBJ1-1|-|16
CAWTVVRDRGNTEAFF
>TRBV5-1|TRBJ2-6|-|18
CASSLGDRVPSGANVLTF
>TRBV19|TRBJ2-2|-|19
CASSTRDRDLEANTGELFF